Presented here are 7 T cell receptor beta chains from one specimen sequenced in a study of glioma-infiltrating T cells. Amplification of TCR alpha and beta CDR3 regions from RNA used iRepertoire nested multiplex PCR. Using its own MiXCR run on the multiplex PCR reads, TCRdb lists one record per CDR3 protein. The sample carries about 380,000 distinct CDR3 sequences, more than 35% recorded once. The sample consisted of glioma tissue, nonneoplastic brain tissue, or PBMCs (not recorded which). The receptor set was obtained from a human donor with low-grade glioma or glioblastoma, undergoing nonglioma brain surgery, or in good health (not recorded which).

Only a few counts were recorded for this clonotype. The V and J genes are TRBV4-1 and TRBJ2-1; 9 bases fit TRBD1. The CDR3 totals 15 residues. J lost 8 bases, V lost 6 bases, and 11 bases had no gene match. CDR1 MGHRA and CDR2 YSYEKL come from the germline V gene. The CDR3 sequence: CASRYSGQGIDEQFF. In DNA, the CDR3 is TGCGCCAGCAGGTACTCCGGACAGGGGATCGATGAGCAGTTCTTC.

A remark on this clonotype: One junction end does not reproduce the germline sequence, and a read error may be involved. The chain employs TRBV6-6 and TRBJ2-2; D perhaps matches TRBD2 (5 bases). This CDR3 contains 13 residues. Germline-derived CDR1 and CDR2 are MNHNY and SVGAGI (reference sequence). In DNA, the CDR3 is TGTGCCAGCAGTTACTCGGAAACCGGGGAGCTGCTTTTC. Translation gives CASSYSETGELLF.

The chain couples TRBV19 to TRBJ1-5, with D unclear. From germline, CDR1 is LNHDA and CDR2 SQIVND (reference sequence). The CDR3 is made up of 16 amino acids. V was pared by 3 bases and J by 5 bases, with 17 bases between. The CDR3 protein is CASSMYMAGADQPQHF. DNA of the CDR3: TGTGCCAGTAGTATGTATATGGCAGGAGCGGATCAGCCCCAGCATTTT.

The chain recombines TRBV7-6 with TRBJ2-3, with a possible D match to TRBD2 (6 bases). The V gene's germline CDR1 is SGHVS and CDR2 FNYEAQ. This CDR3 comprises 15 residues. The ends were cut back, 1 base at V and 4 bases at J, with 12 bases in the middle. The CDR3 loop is CASSLGPGVADTQYF. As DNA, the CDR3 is TGTGCCAGCAGCTTAGGGCCGGGAGTGGCAGATACGCAGTATTTT.

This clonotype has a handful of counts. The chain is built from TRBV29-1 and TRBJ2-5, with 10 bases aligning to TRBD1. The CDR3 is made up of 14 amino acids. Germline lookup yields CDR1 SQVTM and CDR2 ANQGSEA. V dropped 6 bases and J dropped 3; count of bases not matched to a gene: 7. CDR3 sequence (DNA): TGCAGCGTCGCCACCGGGACAGGGGAAGAGACCCAGTACTTC. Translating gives CSVATGTGEETQYF.

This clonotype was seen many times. The CDR3 spells CASTRDLNTEAFF. The CDR3 nucleotides read TGTGCCAGCACCCGGGACCTGAACACTGAAGCTTTCTTT. The V and J genes are TRBV6-1 and TRBJ1-1, with a possible D match to TRBD1 (5 bases). Deletions cut 7 bases from V and 0 bases from J, with 9 bases between. The CDR3 runs 13 residues. The germline CDR1 and CDR2 sequences are MNHNS and SASEGT.

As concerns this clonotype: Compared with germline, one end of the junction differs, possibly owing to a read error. The chain's CDR3 is CASSFRGLAGVLADTQCF. The CDR3 DNA sequence: TGTGCCAGCAGCTTCCGGGGACTAGCGGGAGTACTGGCAGATACGCAGTGTTTT. This sequence joins TRBV7-6 and TRBJ2-3, with 14 bases aligning to TRBD2. The CDR3 runs to 18 residues. The germline gives CDR1 SGHVS, CDR2 FNYEAQ.